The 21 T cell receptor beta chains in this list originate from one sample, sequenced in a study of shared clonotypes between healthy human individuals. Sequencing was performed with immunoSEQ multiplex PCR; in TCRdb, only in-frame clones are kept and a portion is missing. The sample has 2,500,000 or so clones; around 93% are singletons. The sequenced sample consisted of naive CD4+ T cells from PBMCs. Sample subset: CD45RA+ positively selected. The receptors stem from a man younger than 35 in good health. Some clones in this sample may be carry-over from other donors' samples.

The CDR3 region has the DNA TGCGCCAGCAGCTTGTCGGCCACCGTCGAGGAAAAACTGTTTTTT. Protein sequence: CASSLSATVEEKLFF. This chain uses TRBV5-1 with TRBJ1-4; D unclear. V dropped 1 base and J dropped 8 bases, with 15 bases sitting between them. The CDR3 is made up of 15 amino acids. In germline, CDR1 is SGHRS, CDR2 YFSETQ.

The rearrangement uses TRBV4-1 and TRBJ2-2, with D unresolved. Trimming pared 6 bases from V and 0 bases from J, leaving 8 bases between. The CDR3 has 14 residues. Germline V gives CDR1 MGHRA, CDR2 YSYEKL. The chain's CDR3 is CASSRSANTGELFF. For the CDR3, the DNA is TGCGCCAGCAGTAGATCCGCGAACACCGGGGAGCTGTTTTTT.

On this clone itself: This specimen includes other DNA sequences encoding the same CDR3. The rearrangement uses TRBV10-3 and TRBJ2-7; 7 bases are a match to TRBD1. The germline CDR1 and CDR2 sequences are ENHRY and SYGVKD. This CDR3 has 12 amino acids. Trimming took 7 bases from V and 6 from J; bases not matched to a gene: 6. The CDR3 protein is CAINSQGTEQYF. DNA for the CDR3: TGTGCCATCAATTCACAGGGGACCGAGCAGTACTTC.

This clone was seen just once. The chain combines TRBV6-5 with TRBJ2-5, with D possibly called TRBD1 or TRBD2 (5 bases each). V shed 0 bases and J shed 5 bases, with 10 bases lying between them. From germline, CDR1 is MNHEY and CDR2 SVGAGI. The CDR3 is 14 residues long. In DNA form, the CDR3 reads TGTGCCAGCAGTTACTCTCCAGGGAGCGAGACCCAGTACTTC. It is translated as CASSYSPGSETQYF.

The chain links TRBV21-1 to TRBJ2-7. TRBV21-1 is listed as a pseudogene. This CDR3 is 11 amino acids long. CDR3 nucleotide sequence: TGTGCCAGCTCGGAAGGTGGCGAGCAGTACTTC. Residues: CASSEGGEQYF.

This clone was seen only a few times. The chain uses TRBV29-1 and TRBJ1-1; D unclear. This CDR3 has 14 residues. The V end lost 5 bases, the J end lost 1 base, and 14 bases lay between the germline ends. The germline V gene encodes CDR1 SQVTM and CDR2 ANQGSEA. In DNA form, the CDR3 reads TGCAGCGTTTCGGGCCTACGGGGGAACACTGAAGCTTTCTTT. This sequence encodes CSVSGLRGNTEAFF.

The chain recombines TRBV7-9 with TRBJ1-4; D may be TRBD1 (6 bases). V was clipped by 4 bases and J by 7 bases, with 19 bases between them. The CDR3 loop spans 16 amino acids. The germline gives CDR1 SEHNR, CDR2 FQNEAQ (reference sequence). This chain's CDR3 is CASSSPYRAYTEKLFF. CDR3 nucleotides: TGTGCCAGCAGCTCTCCTTACAGGGCATACACTGAAAAACTGTTTTTT.

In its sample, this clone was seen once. CDR3 nucleotides: TGTGCCAGCAGCTTGAAGTCGGGGGGCGACACTGAAGCTTTCTTT. Its translation is CASSLKSGGDTEAFF. This chain links TRBV5-4 with TRBJ1-1, with D possibly being TRBD1 (6 bases). Trimming cost V 1 base and J 3 bases, with 13 bases left between them. This CDR3 has 15 amino acids. Per the germline V gene, CDR1 is SGHNT and CDR2 is YYREEE (reference sequence).

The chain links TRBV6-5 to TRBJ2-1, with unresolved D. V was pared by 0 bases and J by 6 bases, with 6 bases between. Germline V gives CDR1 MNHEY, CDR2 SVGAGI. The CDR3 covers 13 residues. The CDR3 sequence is CASSYSRRNEQFF. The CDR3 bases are TGTGCCAGCAGTTACTCGAGGCGCAATGAGCAGTTCTTC.

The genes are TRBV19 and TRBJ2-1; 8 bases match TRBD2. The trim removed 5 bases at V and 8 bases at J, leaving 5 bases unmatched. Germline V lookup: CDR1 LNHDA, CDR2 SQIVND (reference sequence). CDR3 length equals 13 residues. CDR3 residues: CASSPQRGYEQFF. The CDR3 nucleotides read TGTGCCAGTAGTCCCCAGCGGGGGTATGAGCAGTTCTTC.

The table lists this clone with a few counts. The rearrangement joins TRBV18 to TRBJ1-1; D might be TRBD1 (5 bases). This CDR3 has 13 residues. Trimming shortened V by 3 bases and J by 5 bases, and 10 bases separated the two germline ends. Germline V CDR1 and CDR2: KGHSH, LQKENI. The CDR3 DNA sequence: TGTGCCAGCTCACCTACACAGGAGACTGAAGCTTTCTTT. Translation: CASSPTQETEAFF.

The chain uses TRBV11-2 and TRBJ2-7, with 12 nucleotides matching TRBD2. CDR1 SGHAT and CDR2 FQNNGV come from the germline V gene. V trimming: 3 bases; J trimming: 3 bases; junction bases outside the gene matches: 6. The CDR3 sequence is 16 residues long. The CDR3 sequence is CASSFLAGGPYYEQYF. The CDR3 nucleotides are TGTGCCAGCAGCTTTCTAGCGGGAGGGCCTTACTACGAGCAGTACTTC.

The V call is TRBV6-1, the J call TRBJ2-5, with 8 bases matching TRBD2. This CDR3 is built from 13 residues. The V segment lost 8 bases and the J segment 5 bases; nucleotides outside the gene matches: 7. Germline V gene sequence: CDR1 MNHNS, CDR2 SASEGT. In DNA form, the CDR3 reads TGTGCCAGCCAGGGGCGGGAGGCGGAGACCCAGTACTTC. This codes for CASQGREAETQYF.

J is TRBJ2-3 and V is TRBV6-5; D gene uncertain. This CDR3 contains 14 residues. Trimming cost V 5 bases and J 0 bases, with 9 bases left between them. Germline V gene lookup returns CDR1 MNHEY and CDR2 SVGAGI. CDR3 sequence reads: CASSLEASTDTQYF. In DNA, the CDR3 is TGTGCCAGCAGTCTCGAGGCTAGCACAGATACGCAGTATTTT.

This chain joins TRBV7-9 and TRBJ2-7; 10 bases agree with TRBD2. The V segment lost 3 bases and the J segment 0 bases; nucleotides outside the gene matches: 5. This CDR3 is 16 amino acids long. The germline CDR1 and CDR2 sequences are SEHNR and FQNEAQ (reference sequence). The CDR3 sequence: CASSLGGLAFSYEQYF. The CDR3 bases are TGTGCCAGCAGCTTGGGGGGACTAGCGTTCTCCTACGAGCAGTACTTC. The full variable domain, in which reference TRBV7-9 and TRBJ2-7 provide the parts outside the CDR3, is DTGVSQNPRHKITKRGQNVTFRCDPISEHNRLYWYRQTLGQGPEFLTYFQNEAQLEKSRLLSDRFSAERPKGSFSTLEIQRTEQGDSAMYLCASSLGGLAFSYEQYFGPGTRLTVT.

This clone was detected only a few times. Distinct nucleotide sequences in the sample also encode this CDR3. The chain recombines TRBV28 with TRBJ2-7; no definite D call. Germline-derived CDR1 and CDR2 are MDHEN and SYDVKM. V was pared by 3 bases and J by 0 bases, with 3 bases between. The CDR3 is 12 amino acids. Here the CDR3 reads CASSFGSYEQYF. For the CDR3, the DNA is TGTGCCAGCAGTTTCGGCTCCTACGAGCAGTACTTC. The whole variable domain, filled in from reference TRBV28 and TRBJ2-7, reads DVKVTQSSRYLVKRTGEKVFLECVQDMDHENMFWYRQDPGLGLRLIYFSYDVKMKEKGDIPEGYSVSREKKERFSLILESASTNQTSMYLCASSFGSYEQYFGPGTRLTVT.

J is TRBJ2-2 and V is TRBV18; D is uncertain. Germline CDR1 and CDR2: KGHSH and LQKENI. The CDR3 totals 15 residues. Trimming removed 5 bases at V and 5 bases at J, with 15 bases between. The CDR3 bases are TGTGCCAGCTCAACAACAGCCTGGGGTACCGGGGAGCTGTTTTTT. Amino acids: CASSTTAWGTGELFF.

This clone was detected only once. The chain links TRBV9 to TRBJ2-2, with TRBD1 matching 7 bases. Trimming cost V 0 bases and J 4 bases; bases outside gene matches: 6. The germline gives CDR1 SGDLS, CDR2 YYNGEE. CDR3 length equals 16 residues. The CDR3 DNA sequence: TGTGCCAGCAGCGTAGGGCCAGGGGGACCCACCGGGGAGCTGTTTTTT. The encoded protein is CASSVGPGGPTGELFF. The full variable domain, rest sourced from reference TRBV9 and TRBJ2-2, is DSGVTQTPKHLITATGQRVTLRCSPRSGDLSVYWYQQSLDQGLQFLIQYYNGEERAKGNILERFSAQQFPDLHSELNLSSLELGDSALYFCASSVGPGGPTGELFFGEGSRLTVL.

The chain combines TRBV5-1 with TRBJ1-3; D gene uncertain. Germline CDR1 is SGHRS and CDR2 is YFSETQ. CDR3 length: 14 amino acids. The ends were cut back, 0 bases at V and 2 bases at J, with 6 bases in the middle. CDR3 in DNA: TGCGCCAGCAGCTTGGGGGAGACTGGAAACACCATATATTTT. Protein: CASSLGETGNTIYF.

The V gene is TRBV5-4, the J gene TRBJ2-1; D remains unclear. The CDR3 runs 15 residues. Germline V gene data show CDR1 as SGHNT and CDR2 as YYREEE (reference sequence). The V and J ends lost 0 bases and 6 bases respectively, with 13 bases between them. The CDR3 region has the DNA TGTGCCAGCAGCTTGGGTACCAGGACGGGCAATGAGCAGTTCTTC. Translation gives CASSLGTRTGNEQFF.

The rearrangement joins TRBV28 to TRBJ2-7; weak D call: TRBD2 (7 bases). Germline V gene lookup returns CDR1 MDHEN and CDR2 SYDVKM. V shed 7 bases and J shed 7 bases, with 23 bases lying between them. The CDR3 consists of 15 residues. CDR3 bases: TGTGCCAGCACCCCGGGAGGTGGGGGGGCCTTAGAGCAGTACTTC. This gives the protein CASTPGGGGALEQYF.